The entry below gives a single T cell receptor beta chain sequence along with its context. Its binding antigen is unknown. No much larger clone exists at a distance of one base, and base qualities are not known. Using the deep immunoSEQ assay, multiplex PCR amplified TCR CDR3 regions from genomic DNA. Extracted genomic DNA from each cell subset was distributed evenly across all wells of several immunoSEQ 96-well plates, and each plate was treated as a replicate. Each replicate PCR for sorted subsets received approximately 220 ng genomic DNA, equal to tens of thousands of T cell genomes. Purified libraries were quantified with a Qubit 3.0 fluorometer, sized on a Bioanalyzer 2100, and re-quantified with the KAPA Library Quantification kit. A separate single-read 150-cycle Illumina NextSeq 550 flow cell was used to sequence each immunoSEQ 96-well plate. On the study's bioinformatics: Because only junctional sequences without quality scores were contained in the immunoSEQ output, filtering matching that applied to full-length reads could not be performed. To assign V/J genes and CDR3, sequences were annotated against IMGT germline references using PyIR, a Python wrapper for IgBLAST v1.9. Reads with weak V/J assignments (E-value above 1e-6), missing CDR3, stop codons, out-of-frame junctions, or ambiguous translated residues were removed. V3J clonotypes were defined as sequences sharing an identical inferred V gene, J gene, and CDR3 amino acid sequence. Percentage overlap between repertoires was calculated by dividing the number of shared unique clonotypes by the size of the smaller repertoire. RTK rarefaction, the Chao1 estimator, and Recon v2.1 estimates of unobserved clonotypes were used to assess repertoire richness. Generation probabilities for all TCRbeta clonotypes obtained by the gDNA method from several donors were computed using OLGA. TCRdb took over this immuneACCESS table, retaining in-frame rearrangements with V and J assigned. Such tables are incomplete; in checked studies, under half of the missing clones stem from an unresolved V gene, and the remainder is unexplained. From that table come the V and J calls and clone size; the DNA was used to work out D and trimming. The sample records more than 1 million clones, 78% of which are singletons. Jointly, the top ten make up roughly 0.56% of the sample.

Healthy HIV-negative adults with no recently reported acute infections or vaccinations were included as donors. Only Caucasian adults living in Nashville, Tennessee, USA were represented among the donors. CD4+ T cells were enriched by magnetic negative selection; naive cells were then positively selected on CD45RA, and the negative fraction formed the memory subset. Blood was obtained by leukapheresis, after which PBMCs were separated by Ficoll-Histopaque density gradient centrifugation and cryopreserved in liquid nitrogen vapor phase. Analytical flow cytometry was used to check the purity and quantity of every magnetically sorted T cell population. From each sorted fraction, genomic DNA was isolated and quantified by UV absorbance on a Nanodrop 2000c. The sample comes from a study of shared clonotypes between healthy human individuals (dated by TCRdb to about 2020). Concerning the study at large: The cohort comprised a couple of women and a few men aged 18 to 49 years. To estimate repertoire size and how much clonotypes are shared between individuals, the study performed deep sequencing of blood TCR repertoires from 4 to 6 healthy adults. Leukapheresis yielded between about 0.85 and 9.5 billion PBMCs per donor. Per donor, three plates each were used for CD4 naive and CD4 memory, two for CD8 naive, and one for CD8 memory. Libraries were prepared and TCR repertoires were sequenced by different laboratories using diverse techniques, in order to increase sequencing depth and limit assay-specific biases.

The junction shows trimming of 0 bases on V and 3 bases on J, plus 6 bases between the germline ends. Sequences MNHEY (CDR1) and SMNVEV (CDR2) are obtained from the germline V gene (reference sequence). Spanning cysteine to phenylalanine, the CDR3 consists of 13 amino acids. This entry keeps only the CDR3 DNA: 39 bases, framed from base 1. The investigation overall reported the following: Larger estimated clonotype richness was generally found for naive subsets than for memory subsets. Pairwise subsampling indicated that sequencing depth was expected to affect the degree of clonotype sharing among donors. Sampling was restricted to blood, and TCR repertoires in tissues likely differ from the TCR repertoires found in blood. Around 5.4% of naive CD4, approximately 3.7% of naive CD8, about 2.1% of memory CD4, and more than 0.35% of memory CD8 clonotypes were shared across a few donors. Even with the large sequencing depth, rarefaction of the sorted-subset datasets indicated that sequencing was incomplete. Compared with non-shared clonotypes, the clonotypes found in all four sorted-subset donors had higher generation probabilities. Because the study included only a small number of donors, the genetic and exposure-history diversity represented was limited.

The chain joins TRBV27 to TRBJ2-7; TRBD1 is a possible D gene, resting on 6 matching bases. The material sequenced was memory CD4+ T cells from PBMCs. According to the study, the label for this sample's cell subset or site signals: CD45RA-negative fraction. The sequence was collected from a young man in good health. Some clones in this sample may be carry-over from other donors' samples. The DNA sequence reads TGTGCCAGCAGTTTATCAGGGGGCTACGAGCAGTACTTC. Its amino acids are CASSLSGGYEQYF.